The 21 T cell receptor beta chains below all came from one sample that was sequenced in a study of T cell responses to AZD1222 COVID-19 vaccine. Method: immunoSEQ multiplex PCR; TCRdb's copy keeps in-frame clones and lacks some. The sample holds more than 150,000 clones, about 90% seen once. Sequencing used peripheral blood, obtained 28 days after the second AZD1222 dose. These receptor sequences come from an adult who received the AZD1222 COVID-19 vaccine.

This chain links TRBV10-2 with TRBJ1-1; D gene uncertain. The CDR3 totals 14 residues. V gave up 2 bases and J gave up 4 bases, with 11 bases separating them. Germline V gene lookup returns CDR1 WSHSY and CDR2 SAAADI. The CDR3 DNA reads TGCGCCAGCAGTGAGGGGTTATGGGGCACTGAAGCTTTCTTT. Its protein product is CASSEGLWGTEAFF.

At least ten counts were recorded for this clone. The J gene is TRBJ2-6, the V gene TRBV6-4, with unresolved D. The CDR3 length is 15 residues. Germline CDR1 is MRHNA and CDR2 is SNTAGT. V was cut by 0 bases and J by 0 bases, with 3 bases left in between. Written as DNA, the CDR3 is TGTGCCAGCAGTGACTCAGGCTCTGGGGCCAACGTCCTGACTTTC. It is translated as CASSDSGSGANVLTF.

The chain recombines TRBV7-9 with TRBJ1-2; D is unresolved. This CDR3 is built from 17 residues. V was shortened by 5 bases and J by 8 bases, with 27 bases between the two germline ends. The germline gives CDR1 SEHNR, CDR2 FQNEAQ (reference sequence). The CDR3 reads CASSLPPGPTSQKGYTF. As DNA, the CDR3 is TGTGCCAGCAGCCTTCCTCCCGGGCCGACCTCCCAAAAGGGCTACACCTTC.

The genes are TRBV3-1 (or the pseudogene TRBV3-2) and TRBJ1-6; 9 bases line up with TRBD1. The trim removed 0 bases at V and 10 bases at J, leaving 19 bases unmatched. Germline-derived CDR1 and CDR2 are LGHDT and YNNKEL (reference sequence). This CDR3 comprises 20 residues. The CDR3 reads CASSQELRGARDRDQSPLHF. CDR3 nucleotides: TGTGCCAGCAGCCAAGAGCTAAGGGGTGCCCGGGACAGGGATCAATCACCCCTCCACTTT.

The rearrangement links TRBV5-8 to TRBJ1-1; maybe TRBD1 (6 bases). The CDR3 totals 17 residues. Germline loops: CDR1 SGHTS, CDR2 YDEGEE. Trimming took off 4 bases at V and 0 bases at J, with 19 bases between the two ends. In nucleotides, the CDR3 is TGTGCCAGCAGCCCCGAGGGGGGCGGAAGAATGAACACTGAAGCTTTCTTT. Translated: CASSPEGGGRMNTEAFF. The full variable domain, in which reference TRBV5-8 and TRBJ1-1 provide the parts outside the CDR3, is EAGVTQSPTHLIKTRGQQATLRCSPISGHTSVYWYQQALGLGLQFLLWYDEGEERNRGNFPPRFSGRQFPNYSSELNVNALELEDSALYLCASSPEGGGRMNTEAFFGQGTRLTVV.

The rearrangement uses TRBV7-9 and TRBJ1-1, with TRBD1 matching 7 bases. The CDR3 spans 16 residues. V lost 0 bases and J lost 5; bases outside the gene matches: 9. Germline V lookup: CDR1 SEHNR, CDR2 FQNEAQ (reference sequence). This chain's CDR3 is CASSLAAGGDTTEAFF. CDR3 coding DNA: TGTGCCAGCAGCTTAGCGGCAGGGGGGGATACAACTGAAGCTTTCTTT.

The chain joins TRBV2 to TRBJ1-6; 9 bases map to TRBD1. The V gene end was trimmed by 6 bases and the J gene end by 10 bases; junction bases not matched to a gene: 10. Germline values: CDR1 SNHLY, CDR2 FYNNEI. The CDR3 is 15 residues long. The CDR3 nucleotides are TGTGCCAGCAGGGACCAGGGACAGGGAAGGTCACCCCTCCACTTT. Protein sequence: CASRDQGQGRSPLHF.

The chain recombines TRBV19 with TRBJ1-5; D unresolved. The CDR3 covers 14 residues. With 3 bases removed from V and 2 bases from J, the gap between germline ends came to 8 bases. Germline lookup yields CDR1 LNHDA and CDR2 SQIVND (reference sequence). The CDR3: CASSIESGNQPQHF. CDR3 DNA: TGTGCCAGTAGTATTGAAAGTGGCAATCAGCCCCAGCATTTT.

CDR3: CATREPGGPNNSPLHF. In DNA form, the CDR3 reads TGTGCCACCAGAGAGCCAGGGGGTCCCAATAATTCACCCCTCCACTTT. This chain connects TRBV15 to TRBJ1-6; 7 nucleotides align to TRBD1. Germline CDR1 reads LNHNV; CDR2 reads YYDKDF (reference sequence). CDR3 length: 16 amino acids. J lost 5 bases, V lost 6 bases, and 10 bases had no gene match.

CDR3 in amino acids: CASSYSYEQYF. CDR3 DNA sequence: TGTGCCAGCAGTTACTCCTACGAGCAGTACTTC. This chain uses TRBV12-3 or TRBV12-4 with TRBJ2-7; no firm D call. V was trimmed by 4 bases and J by 0 bases, leaving 1 base between them. The CDR3 has 11 amino acids.

The V call is TRBV7-9, the J call TRBJ1-1; possible D gene TRBD1, 6 bases. Deletions cut 2 bases from V and 0 bases from J, with 10 bases between. CDR3 length: 15 residues. CDR1 and CDR2 (germline): SEHNR, FQNEAQ (reference sequence). CDR3 loop: CASSLRGSLNTEAFF. CDR3 in DNA: TGTGCCAGCAGCTTAAGGGGGAGCTTGAACACTGAAGCTTTCTTT.

In nucleotides, the CDR3 is TGTGCCAGCAGCTTATACAGGGGGAACTATGGCTACACCTTC. It is translated as CASSLYRGNYGYTF. The chain is built from TRBV7-9 and TRBJ1-2, with 8 bases fitting TRBD1. The CDR3 covers 14 residues. Trimming removed 2 bases from V and 2 bases from J; junction bases left unmatched: 1. The germline CDR1 and CDR2 sequences are SEHNR and FQNEAQ (reference sequence).

The chain combines TRBV6-5 with TRBJ1-2; 7 bases are a match to TRBD1. Germline assignment: CDR1 MNHEY and CDR2 SVGAGI. This CDR3 region has 12 residues. Losses at the gene ends were 6 bases for V and 4 bases for J; bases not matched to a gene: 2. The CDR3, as DNA: TGTGCCAGCAGGACAGGGTTCTATGGCTACACCTTC. This sequence encodes CASRTGFYGYTF.

V gene TRBV28 combines with J gene TRBJ2-2; 10 bases are shared with TRBD1. In germline, CDR1 is MDHEN, CDR2 SYDVKM. CDR3 length: 15 residues. V lost 8 bases and J lost 3; bases outside the gene matches: 6. In DNA, the CDR3 is TGTGCCAGCCTGACAGGGGGCGGTCACACCGGGGAGCTGTTTTTT. Amino acid sequence: CASLTGGGHTGELFF.

The V gene is TRBV15, the J gene TRBJ1-1; 8 bases are shared with TRBD1. The V and J ends lost 0 bases and 4 bases, in that order; junction bases with no gene match: 4. This CDR3 contains 15 residues. The germline V gene has CDR1 LNHNV and CDR2 YYDKDF (reference sequence). CDR3: CATSRDAGGFTEAFF. The CDR3 DNA reads TGTGCCACCAGCAGAGATGCAGGGGGCTTCACTGAAGCTTTCTTT.

This chain connects TRBV12-5 to TRBJ1-2; D is uncertain. CDR1 is LGHNT and CDR2 is FRNRAP in the germline V gene. V lost 2 bases and J 6 bases, leaving 7 bases between the germline ends. This CDR3 contains 12 residues. CDR3 region: CASGLQRDGYTF. In nucleotides, the CDR3 is TGTGCTAGTGGTTTGCAGAGGGATGGCTACACCTTC.

This rearrangement joins TRBV25-1 to TRBJ2-3, with unresolved D. The CDR3 loop spans 14 amino acids. The V gene lost 0 bases and the J gene lost 2 bases, with 6 bases spanning the gap. In germline, CDR1 is MGHDK, CDR2 SYGVNS. The DNA of the CDR3 is TGTGCCAGCAGTGAATATGTAACCACAGATACGCAGTATTTT. This gives the protein CASSEYVTTDTQYF.

The chain recombines TRBV12-3 or TRBV12-4 with TRBJ1-5; D ambiguous. The CDR3 has 12 amino acids. Trimming removed 6 bases from V and 6 bases from J, with 9 bases in between. The CDR3 is CASRMGSQPQHF. DNA of the CDR3: TGTGCCAGCAGGATGGGGAGTCAGCCCCAGCATTTT.

The chain recombines TRBV30 with TRBJ1-5; 9 bases agree with TRBD1. Trimming at V came to 0 bases and at J to 6 bases, leaving 3 bases not matched to a gene. The CDR3 runs to 14 residues. CDR1 and CDR2 (germline): GTSNPN, SVGIG (reference sequence). CDR3 loop: CAWSVGDRAQPQHF. The CDR3 DNA follows: TGTGCCTGGAGTGTCGGGGACAGGGCTCAGCCCCAGCATTTT.

V usage is TRBV3-1 (or the pseudogene TRBV3-2) and J usage is TRBJ1-2, with TRBD1 as a possible D gene (5 bases). The length of the CDR3 is 19 residues. V was pared by 0 bases and J by 1 base, with 21 bases between. Germline CDR1 and CDR2: LGHDT and YNNKEL (reference sequence). CDR3 in DNA: TGTGCCAGCAGCCAAGAGATGAAAGGAAGGCTTAGGGGTAACTATGGCTACACCTTC. Its protein is CASSQEMKGRLRGNYGYTF.

CDR3 sequence: CASSLAPEGSIGYTF. CDR3 bases: TGTGCCAGCAGCTTAGCCCCAGAGGGGTCCATAGGCTACACCTTC. The chain couples TRBV7-8 to TRBJ1-2; TRBD1 is a possible D gene (5 bases). The CDR3 extends over 15 amino acids. Germline CDR1 reads SGHVS; CDR2 reads FQNEAQ. Trimming shortened V by 0 bases and J by 8 bases, and 16 bases separated the two germline ends.